Sequencing of this T cell receptor (beta chain) was carried out in a study of T-cell memory formation after mild COVID-19. Germline V gene sequence: CDR1 DFQATT, CDR2 SNEGSKA (reference sequence). With 3 bases removed from V and 1 base from J, the gap between germline ends came to 15 bases. The CDR3 covers 15 residues. TCRdb used MiXCR to reprocess the 5' RACE reads, holding one entry per CDR3 protein. The sample has approximately 250,000 distinct CDR3 sequences; 16% are singletons. Sequencing was done on a sample of PBMCs or a T cell subset sorted from them (not recorded which). The V gene is TRBV20-1, the J gene TRBJ2-5; no definite D call. This clonotype originated in a man younger than 30 who had mild COVID-19 (a few samples of this study predate the infection). Cell type and time point are not known. For the CDR3, the DNA is TGCAGTGCTAGGAGTCCGGCGGTGCTCCAAGAGACCCAGTACTTC. It is translated as CSARSPAVLQETQYF.